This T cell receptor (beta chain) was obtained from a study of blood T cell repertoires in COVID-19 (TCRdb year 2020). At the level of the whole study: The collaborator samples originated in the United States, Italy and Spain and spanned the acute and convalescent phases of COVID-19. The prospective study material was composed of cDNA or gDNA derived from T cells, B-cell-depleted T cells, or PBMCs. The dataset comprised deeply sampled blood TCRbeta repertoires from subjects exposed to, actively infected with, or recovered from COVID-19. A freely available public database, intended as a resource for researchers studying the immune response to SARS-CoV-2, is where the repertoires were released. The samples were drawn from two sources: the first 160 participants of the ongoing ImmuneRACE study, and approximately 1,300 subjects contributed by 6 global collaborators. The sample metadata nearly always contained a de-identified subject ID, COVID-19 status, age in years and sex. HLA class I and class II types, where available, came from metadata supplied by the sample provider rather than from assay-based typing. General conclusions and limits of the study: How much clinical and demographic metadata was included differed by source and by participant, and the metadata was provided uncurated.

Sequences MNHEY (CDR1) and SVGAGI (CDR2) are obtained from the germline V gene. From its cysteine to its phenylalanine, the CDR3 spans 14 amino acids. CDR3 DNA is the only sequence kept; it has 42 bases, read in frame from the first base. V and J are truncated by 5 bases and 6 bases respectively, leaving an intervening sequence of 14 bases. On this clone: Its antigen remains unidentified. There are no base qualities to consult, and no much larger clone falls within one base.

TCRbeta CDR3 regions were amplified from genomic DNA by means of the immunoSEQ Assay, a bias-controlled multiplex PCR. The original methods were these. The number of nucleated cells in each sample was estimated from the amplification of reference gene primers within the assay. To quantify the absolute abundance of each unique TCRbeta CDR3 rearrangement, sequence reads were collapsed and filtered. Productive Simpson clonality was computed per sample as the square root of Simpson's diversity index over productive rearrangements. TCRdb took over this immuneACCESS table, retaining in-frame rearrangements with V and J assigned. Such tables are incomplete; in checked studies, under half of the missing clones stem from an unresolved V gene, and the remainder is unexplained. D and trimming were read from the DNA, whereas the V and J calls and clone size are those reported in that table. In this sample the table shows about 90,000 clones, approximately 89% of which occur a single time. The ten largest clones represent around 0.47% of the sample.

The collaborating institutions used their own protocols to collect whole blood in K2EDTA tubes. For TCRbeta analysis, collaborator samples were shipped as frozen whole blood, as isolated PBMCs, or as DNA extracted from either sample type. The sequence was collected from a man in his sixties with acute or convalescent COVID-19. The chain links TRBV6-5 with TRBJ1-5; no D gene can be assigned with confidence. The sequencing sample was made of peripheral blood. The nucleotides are TGTGCCAGCAGTCCTGGAGGTATCGGTCAGCCCCAGCATTTT. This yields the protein CASSPGGIGQPQHF.